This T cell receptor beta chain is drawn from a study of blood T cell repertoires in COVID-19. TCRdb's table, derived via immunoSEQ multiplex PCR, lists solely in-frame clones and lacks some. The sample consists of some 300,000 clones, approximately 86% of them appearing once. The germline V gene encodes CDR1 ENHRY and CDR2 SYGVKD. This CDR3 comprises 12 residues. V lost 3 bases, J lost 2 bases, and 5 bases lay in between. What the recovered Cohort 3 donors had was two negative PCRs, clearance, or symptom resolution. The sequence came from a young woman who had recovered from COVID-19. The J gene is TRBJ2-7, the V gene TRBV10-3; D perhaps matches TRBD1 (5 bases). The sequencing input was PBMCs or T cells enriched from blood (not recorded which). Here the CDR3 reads CAISEQAYEQYF. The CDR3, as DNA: TGTGCCATCAGTGAACAGGCCTACGAGCAGTACTTC.